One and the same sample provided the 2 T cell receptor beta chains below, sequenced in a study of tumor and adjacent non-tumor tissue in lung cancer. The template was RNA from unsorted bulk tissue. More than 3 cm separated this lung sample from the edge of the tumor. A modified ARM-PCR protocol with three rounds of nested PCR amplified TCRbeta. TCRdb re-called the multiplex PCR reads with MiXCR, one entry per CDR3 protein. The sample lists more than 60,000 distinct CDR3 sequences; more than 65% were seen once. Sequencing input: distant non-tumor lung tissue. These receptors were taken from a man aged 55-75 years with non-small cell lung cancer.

Here the CDR3 reads CSADSGVAGAGANVLTF. CDR3 in DNA: TGCAGTGCGGATTCGGGCGTTGCGGGGGCTGGGGCCAACGTCCTGACTTTC. This rearrangement joins TRBV29-1 to TRBJ2-6; TRBD2 matches at 7 bases. This CDR3 is built from 17 residues. The germline V gene has CDR1 SQVTM and CDR2 ANQGSEA.

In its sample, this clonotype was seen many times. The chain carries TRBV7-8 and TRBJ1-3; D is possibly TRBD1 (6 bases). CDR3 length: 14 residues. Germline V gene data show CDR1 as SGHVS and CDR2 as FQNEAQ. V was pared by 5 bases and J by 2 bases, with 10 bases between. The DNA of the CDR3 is TGTGCCAGCAGCCTGGACAGCACTGGAAACACCATATATTTT. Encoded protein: CASSLDSTGNTIYF.